Sequencing of this T cell receptor (beta chain) was carried out in a study of blood T cell repertoires in COVID-19. Study as a whole: Sites across the United States, Italy and Spain contributed samples from acute and convalescent COVID-19. The analysed material was cDNA or gDNA that came from T cells, B-cell-depleted T cells, or PBMCs.

CDR1 is MNHEY, CDR2 SVGAGI, per germline. V shed 2 bases and J 11 bases; nucleotides not matched to a gene: 10. This CDR3 has 14 residues. In the authors' workflow: Using reference gene primer amplification, nucleated cell counts were estimated. Clones were read by immunoSEQ multiplex PCR, and TCRdb kept only the in-frame ones, dropping some. Clone size and V and J calls were adopted from that table, with D and trimming inferred from the DNA. This sample carries under 45,000 clones, roughly 76% of them seen once, and the ten largest clones take roughly 28%. The sequencing sample was made of peripheral blood. This TCR was recovered from a woman aged 70-85 years with acute or convalescent COVID-19. V gene TRBV6-5 combines with J gene TRBJ1-1; 8 bases map to TRBD1. Written as DNA, the CDR3 is TGTGCCAGCAGTTACCCCGGACAGGGAGTGAATGCTTTCTTT. Amino acid sequence: CASSYPGQGVNAFF.